This T cell receptor (beta chain) derives from a study of chemoradiotherapy in HPV16-positive cancers. Study-wide context: Candidate HPV-specific clones and shared TCR motifs came from a couple of HPV16-positive patients. General study findings and limits: Candidate HPV-specific clones and E7-related TCR motifs grew in tumor during treatment. Only a couple of HPV16-positive patients supplied the functional HPV-specificity definition.

Worth noting for this clone: Its target is unknown.

Repeated repertoire sampling spanned the course of chemoradiotherapy. Profiling relied on immunoSEQ multiplex PCR, and the TCRdb table lists in-frame clones only, not all of them. The repertoire holds about 20,000 clones, around 78% seen once, with around 2.5% in the top ten. Specimen collection occurred from a patient who underwent chemoradiotherapy. The TCR sequence derives from a human donor with HPV-associated anogenital cancer.

CDR3 in amino acids: CASSPPGLAAGANVLTF. DNA of the CDR3: TGCGCCAGCAGCCCTCCGGGACTGGCCGCGGGGGCCAACGTCCTGACTTTC. This rearrangement joins TRBV5-1 to TRBJ2-6; the D gene is possibly TRBD2 (6 bases). The CDR3 has 17 residues. V shed 4 bases and J shed 4 bases, with 18 bases lying between them. The germline V gene has CDR1 SGHRS and CDR2 YFSETQ.